Listed below are T cell receptor beta chains from one sample, sequenced in a study of blood T cell repertoires in COVID-19. Measured with immunoSEQ multiplex PCR; TCRdb has only the in-frame clones, and not every one. The sample contains approximately 240,000 clones, approximately 85% of which appear only once. The sample comprised peripheral blood. The receptors were gathered from a man aged 45-65 years with acute or convalescent COVID-19. Each CDR3 is given without its conserved first and last residue. Fields, in order: J gene, V gene, CDR3 protein.

>TRBJ2-7|TRBV5-4
ASSLRDRDNEQY
>TRBJ2-1|TRBV11-3
ASSFGRYSYNEQF
>TRBJ2-3|TRBV11-2
ASSLVLYGGPSTDTQY
>TRBJ2-7|TRBV18
ASSPPTGAGEQY
>TRBJ1-1|TRBV2
ASNLERNTEAF
>TRBJ2-7|TRBV5-5
ASSLWAEPSYEQY
>TRBJ1-5|TRBV9
ASSPGLSNQPQH
>TRBJ1-1|TRBV5-5
ASSWMGQGGTEAF
>TRBJ1-5|TRBV12-3/TRBV12-4
ASSLVNQPQH
>TRBJ1-2|TRBV2
ASSVVTGVDGYT
>TRBJ2-1|TRBV24-1
ATSDLPGLAGQSSYNEQF
>TRBJ2-1|TRBV28
ASNGGGGRASYNEQF
>TRBJ2-6|TRBV23-1
ASSHSGAISGANVLT
>TRBJ2-1|TRBV7-3
ASSFPPGTSGKGGEQF
>TRBJ1-5|TRBV2
ASSSRGYGNQPQH